This T cell receptor (beta chain) was obtained from a study of blood T cell repertoires in COVID-19. Methods used by the authors: Nucleated cell counts were estimated from reference gene primer amplification. The assay was immunoSEQ multiplex PCR, and TCRdb's table has in-frame clones only and misses some. D and trimming come from the DNA, and the V and J calls and clone size come from that table. The data show about 400,000 clones, 70% to 90% seen once. The CDR3 spans 14 residues. V shed 8 bases, J shed 8 bases, and the junction held 8 bases outside the gene matches. The germline CDR1 and CDR2 sequences are LNHNV and YYDKDF (reference sequence). Study members were between roughly 18 and 100 years old and lived in 24 US regions. Allocation to cohorts depended on clinical history reported by the participants.

This rearrangement joins TRBV15 to TRBJ1-4, with TRBD1 matching over 10 bases. The specimen was PBMCs or T cells enriched from blood (not recorded which). The clonotype originates from a woman in her late teens or twenties with acute COVID-19. The CDR3 loop is CATQTTGGGEKLFF. CDR3 DNA: TGTGCCACCCAAACGACAGGGGGCGGCGAAAAACTGTTTTTT.